This T cell receptor (beta chain) was captured in a study of PD-1 blockade in classical Hodgkin lymphoma. Overall study results and limits: Although disease activity or prior therapy may be involved, causes of the repertoire differences remain undefined. Compared with healthy donors, newly diagnosed patients reportedly showed lower baseline TCR diversity. The study found complete responders had baseline diversity similar to newly diagnosed patients.

Profiled with immunoSEQ multiplex PCR; TCRdb holds only in-frame clones, not every one. The sample lists around 30,000 clones, roughly 76% occurring once. About this clone itself: What it recognizes is unknown.

The V gene lost 3 bases and the J gene lost 4 bases, with 5 bases spanning the gap. The CDR3 consists of 12 residues. Germline CDR1 and CDR2: SEHNR and FQNEAQ (reference sequence). Time point meaning: cycle 4 day 1 (C4D1), after six to seven weeks of nivolumab. All trial patients relapsed after autologous stem cell transplantation. The sequencing here drew on peripheral blood mononuclear cells (PBMCs), taken before the fourth cycle of nivolumab. This TCR derives from a human donor with classical Hodgkin lymphoma. The chain employs TRBV7-9 and TRBJ2-3; D not certain. CDR3 nucleotide sequence: TGTGCCAGCAGCTTTAGTCCAGATACGCAGTATTTT. The encoded protein is CASSFSPDTQYF.